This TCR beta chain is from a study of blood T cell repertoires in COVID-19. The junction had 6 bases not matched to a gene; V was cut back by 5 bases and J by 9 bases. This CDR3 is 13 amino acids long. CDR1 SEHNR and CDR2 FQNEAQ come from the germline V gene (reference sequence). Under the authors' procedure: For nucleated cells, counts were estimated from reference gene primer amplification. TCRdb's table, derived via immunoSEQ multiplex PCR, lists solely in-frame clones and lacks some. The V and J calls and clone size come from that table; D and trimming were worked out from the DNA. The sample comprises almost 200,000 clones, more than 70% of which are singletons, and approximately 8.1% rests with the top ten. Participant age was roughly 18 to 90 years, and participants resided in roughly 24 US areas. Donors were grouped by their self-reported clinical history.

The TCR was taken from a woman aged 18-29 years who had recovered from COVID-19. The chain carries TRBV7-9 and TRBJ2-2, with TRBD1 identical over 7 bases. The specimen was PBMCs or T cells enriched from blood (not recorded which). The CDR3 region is CASSRQGRRELFF. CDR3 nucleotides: TGTGCCAGCAGCCGACAGGGCCGTCGGGAGCTGTTTTTT.